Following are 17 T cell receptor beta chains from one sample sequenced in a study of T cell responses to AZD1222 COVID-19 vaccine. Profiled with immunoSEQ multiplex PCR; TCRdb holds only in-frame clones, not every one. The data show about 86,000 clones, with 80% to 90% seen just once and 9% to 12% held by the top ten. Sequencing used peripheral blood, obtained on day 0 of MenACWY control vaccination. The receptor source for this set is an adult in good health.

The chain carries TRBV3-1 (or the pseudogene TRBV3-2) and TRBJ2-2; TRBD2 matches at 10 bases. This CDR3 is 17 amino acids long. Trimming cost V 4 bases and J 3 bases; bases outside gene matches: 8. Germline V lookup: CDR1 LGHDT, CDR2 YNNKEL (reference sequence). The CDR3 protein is CASSLSVTSGYTGELFF. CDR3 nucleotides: TGTGCCAGCAGCCTAAGCGTGACTAGCGGGTACACCGGGGAGCTGTTTTTT.

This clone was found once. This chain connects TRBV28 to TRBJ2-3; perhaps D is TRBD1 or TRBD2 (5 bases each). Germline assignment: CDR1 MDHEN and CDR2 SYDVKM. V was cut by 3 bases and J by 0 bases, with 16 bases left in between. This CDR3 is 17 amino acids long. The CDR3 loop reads CASSFGLRGLSTDTQYF. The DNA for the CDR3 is TGTGCCAGCAGTTTTGGGTTACGGGGCCTCAGCACAGATACGCAGTATTTT.

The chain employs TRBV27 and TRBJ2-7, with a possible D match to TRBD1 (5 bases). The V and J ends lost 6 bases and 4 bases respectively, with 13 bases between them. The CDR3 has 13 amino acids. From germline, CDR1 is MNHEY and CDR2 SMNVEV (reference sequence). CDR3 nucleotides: TGTGCCAGCAGGGACCTGGGGCGTTACGAGCAGTACTTC. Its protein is CASRDLGRYEQYF.

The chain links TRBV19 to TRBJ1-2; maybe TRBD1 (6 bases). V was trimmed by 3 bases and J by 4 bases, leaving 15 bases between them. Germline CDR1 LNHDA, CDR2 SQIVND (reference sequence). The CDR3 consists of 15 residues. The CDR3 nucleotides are TGTGCCAGTAGTATTAATGAGGGGGAAAGCTATGGCTACACCTTC. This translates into CASSINEGESYGYTF.

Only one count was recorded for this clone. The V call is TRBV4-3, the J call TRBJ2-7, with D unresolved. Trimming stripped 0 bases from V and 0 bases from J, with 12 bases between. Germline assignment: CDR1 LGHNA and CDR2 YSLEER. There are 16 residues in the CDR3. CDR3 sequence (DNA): TGCGCCAGCAGCCAAGATACTAATGAACACTCCTACGAGCAGTACTTC. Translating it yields CASSQDTNEHSYEQYF.

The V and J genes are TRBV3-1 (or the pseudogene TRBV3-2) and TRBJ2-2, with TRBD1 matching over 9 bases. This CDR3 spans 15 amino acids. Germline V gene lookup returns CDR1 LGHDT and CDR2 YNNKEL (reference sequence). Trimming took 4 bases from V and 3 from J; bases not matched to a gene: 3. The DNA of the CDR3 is TGTGCCAGCAGCCCTCGACAGGGGGACACCGGGGAGCTGTTTTTT. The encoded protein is CASSPRQGDTGELFF.

DNA of the CDR3: TGTGCCAGCAGCGTAGCTCCCGGCTCTGGAAACACCATATATTTT. Amino acid sequence: CASSVAPGSGNTIYF. The gene calls are TRBV9 and TRBJ1-3; D call uncertain. The CDR3 has 15 amino acids. V was trimmed by 0 bases and J by 0 bases, leaving 7 bases between them. CDR1 is SGDLS, CDR2 YYNGEE, per germline.

The CDR3 DNA reads as TGCAGTGCTAGATGGGTGCGAGGCTACACCTTC. Its translation: CSARWVRGYTF. V is TRBV20-1 and J is TRBJ1-2; D ambiguous. With 2 bases removed from V and 8 bases from J, the gap between germline ends came to 9 bases. There are 11 residues in the CDR3. Per germline, CDR1 DFQATT and CDR2 SNEGSKA (reference sequence).

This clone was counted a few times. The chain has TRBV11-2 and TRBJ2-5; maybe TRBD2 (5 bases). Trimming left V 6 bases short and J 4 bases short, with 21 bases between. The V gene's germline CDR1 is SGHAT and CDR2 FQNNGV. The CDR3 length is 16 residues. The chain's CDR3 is CASSESASFSGETQYF. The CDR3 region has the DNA TGTGCCAGCAGTGAATCGGCTAGCTTCTCTGGAGAGACCCAGTACTTC.

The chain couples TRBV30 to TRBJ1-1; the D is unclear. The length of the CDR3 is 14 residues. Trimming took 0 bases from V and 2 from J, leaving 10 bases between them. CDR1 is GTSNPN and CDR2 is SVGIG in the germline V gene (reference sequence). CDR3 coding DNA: TGTGCCTGGAGTGTACTCGGATCTAACACTGAAGCTTTCTTT. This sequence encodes CAWSVLGSNTEAFF.

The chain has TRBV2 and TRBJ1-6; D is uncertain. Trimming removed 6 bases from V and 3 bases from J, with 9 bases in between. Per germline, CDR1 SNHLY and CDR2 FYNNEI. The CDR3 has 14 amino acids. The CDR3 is CASRRRNYNSPLHF. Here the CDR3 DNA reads TGTGCCAGCAGGCGACGGAACTATAATTCACCCCTCCACTTT. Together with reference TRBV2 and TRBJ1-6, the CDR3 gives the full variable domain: EPEVTQTPSHQVTQMGQEVILRCVPISNHLYFYWYRQILGQKVEFLVSFYNNEISEKSEIFDDQFSVERPDGSNFTLKIRSTKLEDSAMYFCASRRRNYNSPLHFGNGTRLTVT.

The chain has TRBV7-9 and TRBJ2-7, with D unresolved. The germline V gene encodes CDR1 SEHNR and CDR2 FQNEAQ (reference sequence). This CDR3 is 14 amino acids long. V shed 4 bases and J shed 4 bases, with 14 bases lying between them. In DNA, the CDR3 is TGTGCCAGCAGCTCAAGTAACAGCTTTTACGAGCAGTACTTC. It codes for CASSSSNSFYEQYF.

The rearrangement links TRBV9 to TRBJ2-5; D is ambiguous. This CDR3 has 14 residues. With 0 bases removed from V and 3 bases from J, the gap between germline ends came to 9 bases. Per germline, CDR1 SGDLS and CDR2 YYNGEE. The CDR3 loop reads CASSVGSGEETQYF. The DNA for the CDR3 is TGTGCCAGCAGCGTAGGTTCCGGCGAAGAGACCCAGTACTTC.

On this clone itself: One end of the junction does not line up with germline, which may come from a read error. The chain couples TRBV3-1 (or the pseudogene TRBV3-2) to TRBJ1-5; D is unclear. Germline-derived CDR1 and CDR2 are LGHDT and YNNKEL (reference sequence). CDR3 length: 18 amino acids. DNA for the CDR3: TGTGCCAGCAGCCAAGTTTATCGCCGGACGTATAGCGATCAGCCCCAGCATTTT. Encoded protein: CASSQVYRRTYSDQPQHF.

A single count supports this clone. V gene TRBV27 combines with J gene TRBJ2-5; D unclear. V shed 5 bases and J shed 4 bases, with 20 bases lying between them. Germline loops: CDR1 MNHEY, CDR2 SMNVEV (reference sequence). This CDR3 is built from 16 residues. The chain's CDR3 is CASSPGLNPPIETQYF. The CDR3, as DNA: TGTGCCAGCAGTCCCGGTTTAAATCCCCCAATAGAGACCCAGTACTTC.

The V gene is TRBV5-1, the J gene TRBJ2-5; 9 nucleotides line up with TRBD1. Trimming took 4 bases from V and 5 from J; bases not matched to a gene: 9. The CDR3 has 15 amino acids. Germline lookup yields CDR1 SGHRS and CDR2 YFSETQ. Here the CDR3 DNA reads TGCGCCAGCAGCCACGGGGACAGGGTGGGGGAGACCCAGTACTTC. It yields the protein CASSHGDRVGETQYF. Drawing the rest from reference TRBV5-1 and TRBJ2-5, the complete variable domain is KAGVTQTPRYLIKTRGQQVTLSCSPISGHRSVSWYQQTPGQGLQFLFEYFSETQRNKGNFPGRFSGRQFSNSRSEMNVSTLELGDSALYLCASSHGDRVGETQYFGPGTRLLVL.

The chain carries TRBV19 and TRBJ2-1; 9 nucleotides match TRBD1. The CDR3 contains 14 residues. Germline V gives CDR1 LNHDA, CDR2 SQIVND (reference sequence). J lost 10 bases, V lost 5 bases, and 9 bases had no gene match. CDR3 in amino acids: CASSFEDRGKEQFF. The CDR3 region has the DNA TGTGCCAGTAGTTTCGAGGACAGGGGTAAGGAGCAGTTCTTC.